Reported below is one T cell receptor (beta chain). Its antigen is not identified. The data were obtained in a study of blood T cells in healthy people across ages. Study-wide points: With naive T cell percentage, TCR beta diversity showed a strong correlation.

The CDR3 loop spans 16 amino acids. Germline loops: CDR1 KGHDR, CDR2 SFDVKD. The V and J ends lost 2 bases and 1 base respectively, with 13 bases between them. Through a sample-barcoded 5' primer and a J-beta primer mix, a second PCR was run for roughly 6 to 11 cycles. The template-switch adaptor, which had 12 random nucleotides, put a tag on each cDNA molecule. From the 5' RACE reads, TCRdb called clonotypes with MiXCR, one entry per CDR3 protein. The profile covers 1.2 million to 1.5 million distinct CDR3 sequences, with roughly 64% appearing a single time and under 8.5% taken by the ten largest. Total RNA extracted from each sample amounted to at least 5.5 micrograms.

The source of this sequence is a young man in good health. The sequenced sample was blood. The V and J genes are TRBV24-1 and TRBJ2-5; D perhaps matches TRBD1 (5 bases). CDR3 amino acids: CATSDSRRGSQETQYF. DNA of the CDR3: TGTGCCACCAGTGATTCGAGAAGGGGATCCCAAGAGACCCAGTACTTC.